This TCR beta chain was sequenced during a study of early T cells in non-severe SARS-CoV-2 infection. In TCRdb, the 5' RACE reads were re-called with MiXCR into one record per CDR3 protein. The table lists about 52,000 distinct CDR3 sequences, approximately 11% of them singletons, with roughly 13% in the top ten. This CDR3 contains 13 residues. Losses at the gene ends were 5 bases for V and 7 bases for J; bases not matched to a gene: 5. The clonotype originates from an adult who was a healthcare worker with PCR-confirmed SARS-CoV-2 infection or an uninfected control (not recorded which). The sample consisted of whole blood. The rearrangement joins TRBV12-3 or TRBV12-4 to TRBJ2-1; 7 bases align to TRBD2. The CDR3 region has the DNA TGTGCCAGCAGTCTCAGGCGGGAGAATGAGCAGTTCTTC. This translates into CASSLRRENEQFF.